This T cell receptor (beta chain) was recovered during a study of metastatic and nonmetastatic thyroid tumors. On the study more broadly: Thyroid patients, malignant and benign, had repertoires compared across blood and tumor or nodule tissue.

Thyroid surgery was performed in patients who had received no treatment beforehand. Germline CDR1 and CDR2: LGHDT and YNNKEL (reference sequence). With 1 base clipped from V and 4 bases from J, the junction kept 8 bases outside the gene matches. CDR3 length: 16 residues. There are many counts of this clone. No antigen is known for it. General study results and limits: Across blood and tumor, TCR beta diversity in malignant thyroid tumors was reportedly significantly higher than in benign nodules.

TCRdb re-called the PCR reads through MiXCR. The sample includes about 20,000 clones, roughly 18% seen only once; the top ten take 2.5% to 3%. The sequencing input was adjacent normal tissue. The receptor comes from a male donor with papillary thyroid cancer or a benign thyroid nodule (not recorded which). Some clones in this sample may be carry-over from other donors' samples. The J gene is TRBJ2-3, the V gene TRBV3-1; TRBD1 matches at 7 bases. CDR3 in amino acids: CASSQVRFQGADTQYF. The CDR3 DNA is TGTGCCAGCAGCCAAGTACGTTTCCAGGGGGCAGATACGCAGTATTTT.